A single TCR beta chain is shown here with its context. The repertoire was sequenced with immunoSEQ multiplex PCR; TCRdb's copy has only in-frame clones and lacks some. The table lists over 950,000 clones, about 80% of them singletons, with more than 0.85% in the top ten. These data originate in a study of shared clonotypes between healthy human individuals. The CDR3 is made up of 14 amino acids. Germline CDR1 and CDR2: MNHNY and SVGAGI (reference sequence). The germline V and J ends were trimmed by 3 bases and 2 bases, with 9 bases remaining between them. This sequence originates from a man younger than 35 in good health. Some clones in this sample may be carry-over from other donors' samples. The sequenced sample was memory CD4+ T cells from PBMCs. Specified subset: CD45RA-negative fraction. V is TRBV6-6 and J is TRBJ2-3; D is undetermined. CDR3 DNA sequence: TGTGCCAGCAGTTATGGCAGGAACACAGATACGCAGTATTTT. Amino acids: CASSYGRNTDTQYF.